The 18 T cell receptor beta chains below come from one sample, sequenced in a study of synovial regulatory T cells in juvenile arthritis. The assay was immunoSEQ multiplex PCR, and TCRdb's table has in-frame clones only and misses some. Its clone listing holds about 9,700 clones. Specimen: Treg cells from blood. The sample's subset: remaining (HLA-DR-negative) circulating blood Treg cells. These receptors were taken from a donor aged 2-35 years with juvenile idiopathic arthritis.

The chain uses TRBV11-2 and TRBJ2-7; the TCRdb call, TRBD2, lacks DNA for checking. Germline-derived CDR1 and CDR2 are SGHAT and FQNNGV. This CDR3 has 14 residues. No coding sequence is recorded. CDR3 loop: CASAYGLAGDEQYF.

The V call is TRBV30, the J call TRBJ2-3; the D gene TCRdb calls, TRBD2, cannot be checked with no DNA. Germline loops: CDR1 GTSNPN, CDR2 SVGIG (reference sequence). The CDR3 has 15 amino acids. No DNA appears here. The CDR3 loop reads CAWSVLAGGTDTQYF.

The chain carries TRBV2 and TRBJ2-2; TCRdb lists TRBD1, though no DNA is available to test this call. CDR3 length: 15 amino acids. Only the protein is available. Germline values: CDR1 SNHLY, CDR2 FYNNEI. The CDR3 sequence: CASSERAGYTGELFF.

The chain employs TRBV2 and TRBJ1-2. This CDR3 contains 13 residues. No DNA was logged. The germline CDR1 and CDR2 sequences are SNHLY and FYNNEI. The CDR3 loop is CASNPRRNYGYTF. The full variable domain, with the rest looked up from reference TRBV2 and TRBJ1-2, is EPEVTQTPSHQVTQMGQEVILRCVPISNHLYFYWYRQILGQKVEFLVSFYNNEISEKSEIFDDQFSVERPDGSNFTLKIRSTKLEDSAMYFCASNPRRNYGYTFGSGTRLTVV.

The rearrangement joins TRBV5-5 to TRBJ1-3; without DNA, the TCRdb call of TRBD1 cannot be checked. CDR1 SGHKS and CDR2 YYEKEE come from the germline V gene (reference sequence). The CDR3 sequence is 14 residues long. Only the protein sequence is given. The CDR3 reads CASRHLGAGNTIYF.

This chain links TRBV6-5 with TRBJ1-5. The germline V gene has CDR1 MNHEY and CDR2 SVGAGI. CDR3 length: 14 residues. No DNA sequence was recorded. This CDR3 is CASSRYMGGQPQHF.

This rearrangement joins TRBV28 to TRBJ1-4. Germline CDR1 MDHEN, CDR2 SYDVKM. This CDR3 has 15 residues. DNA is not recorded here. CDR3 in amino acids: CASSLFLGGGEKLFF. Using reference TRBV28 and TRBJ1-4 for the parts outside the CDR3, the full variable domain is DVKVTQSSRYLVKRTGEKVFLECVQDMDHENMFWYRQDPGLGLRLIYFSYDVKMKEKGDIPEGYSVSREKKERFSLILESASTNQTSMYLCASSLFLGGGEKLFFGSGTQLSVL.

The chain's CDR3 is CASSLVASGSSYNEQFF. J is TRBJ2-1 and V is TRBV5-6; TCRdb selects TRBD2, and the lack of DNA leaves this call unchecked. Germline assignment: CDR1 SGHDT and CDR2 YYEEEE. The CDR3 totals 17 residues. No DNA was logged.

The CDR3: CASSIPWRQRFTGELFF. The chain links TRBV19 to TRBJ2-2; the D call of TRBD2 rests on TCRdb alone, since no DNA is present to check it. This CDR3 is 17 amino acids long. No DNA sequence is on record. The germline CDR1 and CDR2 sequences are LNHDA and SQIVND (reference sequence).

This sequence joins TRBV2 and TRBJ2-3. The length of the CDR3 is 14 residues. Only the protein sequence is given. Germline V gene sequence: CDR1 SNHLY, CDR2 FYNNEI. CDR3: CASQWERRADTQYF. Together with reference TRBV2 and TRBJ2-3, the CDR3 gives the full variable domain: EPEVTQTPSHQVTQMGQEVILRCVPISNHLYFYWYRQILGQKVEFLVSFYNNEISEKSEIFDDQFSVERPDGSNFTLKIRSTKLEDSAMYFCASQWERRADTQYFGPGTRLTVL.

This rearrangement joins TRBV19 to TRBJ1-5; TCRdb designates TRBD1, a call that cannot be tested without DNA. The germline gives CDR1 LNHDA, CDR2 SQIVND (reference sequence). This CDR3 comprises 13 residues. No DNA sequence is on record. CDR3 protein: CASSDRGDQPQHF.

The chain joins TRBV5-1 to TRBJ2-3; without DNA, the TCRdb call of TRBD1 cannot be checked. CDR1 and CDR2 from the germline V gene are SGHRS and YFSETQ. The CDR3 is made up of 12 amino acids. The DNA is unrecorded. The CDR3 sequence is CASKGDPDTQYF.

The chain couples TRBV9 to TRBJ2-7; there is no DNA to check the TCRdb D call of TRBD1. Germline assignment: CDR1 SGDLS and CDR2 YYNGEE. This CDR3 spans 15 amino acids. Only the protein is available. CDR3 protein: CASSPRLAGGHEQYF.

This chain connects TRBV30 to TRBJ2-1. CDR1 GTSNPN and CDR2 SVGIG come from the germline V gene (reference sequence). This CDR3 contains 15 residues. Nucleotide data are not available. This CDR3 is CAWKKAYLNYNEQFF. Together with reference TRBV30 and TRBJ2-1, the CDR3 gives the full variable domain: SQTIHQWPATLVQPVGSPLSLECTVEGTSNPNLYWYRQAAGRGLQLLFYSVGIGQISSEVPQNLSASRPQDRQFILSSKKLLLSDSGFYLCAWKKAYLNYNEQFFGPGTRLTVL.

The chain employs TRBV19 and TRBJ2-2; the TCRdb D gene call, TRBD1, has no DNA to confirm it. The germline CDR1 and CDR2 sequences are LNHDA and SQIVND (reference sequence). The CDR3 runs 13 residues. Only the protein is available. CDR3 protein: CASSRQAPGELFF.

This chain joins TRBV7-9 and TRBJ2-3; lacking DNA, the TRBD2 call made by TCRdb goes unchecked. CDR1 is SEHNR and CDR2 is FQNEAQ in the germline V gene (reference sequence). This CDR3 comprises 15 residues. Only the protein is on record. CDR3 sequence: CASSLKREGQDTQYF.

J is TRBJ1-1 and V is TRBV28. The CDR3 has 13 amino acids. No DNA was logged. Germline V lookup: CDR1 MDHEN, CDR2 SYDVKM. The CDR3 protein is CASTPGGRSEAFF.

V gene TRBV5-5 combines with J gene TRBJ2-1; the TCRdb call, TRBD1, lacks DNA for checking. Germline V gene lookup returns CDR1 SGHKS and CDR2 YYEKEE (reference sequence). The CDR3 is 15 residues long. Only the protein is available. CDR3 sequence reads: CASSLEDRFYNEQFF.